Listed below are T cell receptor beta chains from one sample, sequenced in a study of blood T cell repertoires in COVID-19. TCRdb's table, derived via immunoSEQ multiplex PCR, lists solely in-frame clones and lacks some. The sample records approximately 210,000 clones, approximately 90% being singletons. The source material was PBMCs or T cells enriched from blood (not recorded which). The source of these receptors is a woman younger than 45 who had recovered from COVID-19. The CDR3 runs from the conserved cysteine through the conserved F or W. The D gene is left open where the match is weak. Part of the rows lack a size; the others show once, few, many or a class for expanded clones.

d_gene,j_gene,v_gene,len,abundance,CDR3nt,CDR3aa
.,TRBJ1-6,TRBV6-4,13,.,TGTGCCAGCAGTGTGGCCGGGAATTCACCCCTCCACTTT,CASSVAGNSPLHF
.,TRBJ1-2,TRBV15,12,.,TGTGCCACCACCCGCCAGGGGTTTGGCTACACCTTC,CATTRQGFGYTF
TRBD1,TRBJ1-2,TRBV7-2,13,few,TGTGCCAGCAGCCCTCGACAGGGGTTTGGCTACACCTTC,CASSPRQGFGYTF
.,TRBJ1-2,TRBV19,14,.,TGTGCCAGTAATCGTCCCGATCGGGGCTATGGCTACACCTTC,CASNRPDRGYGYTF
TRBD2,TRBJ2-7,TRBV12-5,15,.,TGTGCTAGTGGTTCAAGCGGGACTCAAGTCTACGAGCAGTACTTC,CASGSSGTQVYEQYF
.,TRBJ1-1,TRBV5-1,17,.,TGCGCCAGCAGCTTGAACAGCCCGTCGGGGGTGAACACTGAAGCTTTCTTT,CASSLNSPSGVNTEAFF
TRBD1,TRBJ1-4,TRBV5-6,14,.,TGTGCCAGCAGCTACGGGACAGCAAATGAAAAACTGTTTTTT,CASSYGTANEKLFF
.,TRBJ1-1,TRBV4-1,15,.,TGCGCCAGCAGCCAAGCGGACAGAACCGACACTGAAGCTTTCTTT,CASSQADRTDTEAFF
.,TRBJ1-1,TRBV19,12,.,TGTGCCAGCAATACAGGGAACACTGAAGCTTTCTTT,CASNTGNTEAFF
TRBD1,TRBJ2-7,TRBV11-3,16,.,TGTGCCAGCAGCCCCCCCACAGGGGCCTCTTACTACGAGCAGTACTTC,CASSPPTGASYYEQYF
.,TRBJ1-2,TRBV9,11,once,TGTGCCAGCAGACAGTCTGGGGGCTACACCTTC,CASRQSGGYTF
TRBD2,TRBJ2-1,TRBV7-6,17,once,TGTGCCAGCAGCCCCAGAGGTGGGGAGGGCCCTTACAATGAGCAGTTCTTC,CASSPRGGEGPYNEQFF
TRBD1,TRBJ1-4,TRBV28,17,.,TGTGCCAGCCGCCCCGAAGGACAGGGGAGACGGGGTGAAAAACTGTTTTTT,CASRPEGQGRRGEKLFF
.,TRBJ1-1,TRBV5-4,14,.,TGTGCCAGCAGCTTGGGACAAACTAACACTGAAGCTTTCTTT,CASSLGQTNTEAFF
TRBD1,TRBJ2-7,TRBV29-1,13,.,TGCAGCGTTGGCACAGGGGAAGGGGACGAGCAGTACTTC,CSVGTGEGDEQYF
TRBD1,TRBJ1-1,TRBV28,14,.,TGTGCCAGCACCTTTACAGGGGGAAACACTGAAGCTTTCTTT,CASTFTGGNTEAFF
.,TRBJ2-4,TRBV19,17,.,TGTGCCAGTAGTATAGACAGGGAAGTTCTGAGCAAAAACATTCAGTACTTC,CASSIDREVLSKNIQYF
TRBD1,TRBJ1-5,TRBV4-1,16,once,TGCGCCAGCAGCCAAGATCGTGGACAGGGGGTTCAGCCCCAGCATTTT,CASSQDRGQGVQPQHF
TRBD1,TRBJ1-2,TRBV19,15,.,TGTGCCAGTACCCTAAGGGGACAGGGGGCAAATGGCTACACCTTC,CASTLRGQGANGYTF
TRBD2,TRBJ2-5,TRBV6-5,15,.,TGTGCCAGCAGTTACTCGGGGGGGGAACAAGAGACCCAGTACTTC,CASSYSGGEQETQYF
.,TRBJ1-1,TRBV6-2/TRBV6-3,14,.,TGTGCCAGCAGTTCGGGACATATGAACACTGAAGCTTTCTTT,CASSSGHMNTEAFF
.,TRBJ1-1,TRBV7-9,13,.,TGTGCCAGCAGCCAAAGAGGGCCCGATGAAGCTTTCTTT,CASSQRGPDEAFF
.,TRBJ2-1,TRBV11-3,14,once,TGTGCCAGCAGCTTATTTAGTGATCGCAATGAGCAGTTCTTC,CASSLFSDRNEQFF
.,TRBJ1-2,TRBV4-1,15,.,TGCGCCAGCAGCCAAAGCCCAACAGGGAACTATGGCTACACCTTC,CASSQSPTGNYGYTF
TRBD2,TRBJ2-1,TRBV25-1,18,.,TGTGCCAGCCCTGCTCCGACTAGCGGGGCTACTTCCTACAATGAGCAGTTCTTC,CASPAPTSGATSYNEQFF
.,TRBJ1-2,TRBV9,15,.,TGTGCCAGCACCGAAGGCATTCAGCGGACCTATGGCTACACCTTC,CASTEGIQRTYGYTF
.,TRBJ2-3,TRBV19,13,.,TGTGCCACCCAAGGGGGAGCGGGGGATACGCAGTATTTT,CATQGGAGDTQYF
.,TRBJ2-1,TRBV18,14,.,TGTGCCAGCTCGCCAATCAGGGAGGACAATGAGCAGTTCTTC,CASSPIREDNEQFF
TRBD2,TRBJ2-1,TRBV7-2,16,.,TGTGCCAGCAGCTTAGCTTCAGCGGGGGGTCACAATGAGCAGTTCTTC,CASSLASAGGHNEQFF